This T cell receptor (beta chain) comes out of a study of T cells after yellow fever vaccination. Turning to the study itself: Low-cell-number fractions were prepared with SMART-Seq v4 Ultra Low Input.

TCRdb reanalysed the 5' RACE reads using MiXCR and keeps one entry per CDR3 protein. Of over 150,000 distinct CDR3 sequences listed, approximately 6.2% are singletons. The study's findings and limits: In FACS-sorted repertoires, abundant clonotypes from the bulk population could appear as contaminants. Clones from primary vaccination mostly reappeared after the booster (about 97% CD4, around 90% CD8).

This clonotype has more than one count but fewer than ten. Its target is unknown. The sequence derives from a man younger than 35 who received the YFV17D yellow fever vaccine. Sequences were derived from CD4+ T cells sorted from PBMCs, sampled on the day of the first yellow fever vaccination.

CDR3 protein: CASRLAGGYNEQFF. CDR3 DNA sequence: TGTGCCAGTAGACTAGCGGGGGGCTACAATGAGCAGTTCTTC. The J gene is TRBJ2-1, the V gene TRBV19; 12 bases match TRBD2. CDR1 and CDR2 (germline): LNHDA, SQIVND (reference sequence). V lost 6 bases and J lost 3; bases outside the gene matches: 0. The CDR3 has 14 amino acids.